These 17 T cell receptor beta chains were all obtained from the same sample, sequenced in a study of blood T cell repertoires in COVID-19. Clones were sequenced by immunoSEQ multiplex PCR, and TCRdb holds only the in-frame ones, with some missing. In the table there are about 280,000 clones, approximately 83% of which are singletons. Sequenced: peripheral blood. These receptors were obtained from a woman in her 30s who had recovered from COVID-19.

This chain connects TRBV3-1 (or the pseudogene TRBV3-2) to TRBJ2-3; D possibly corresponds to TRBD1 (6 bases). From germline, CDR1 is LGHDT and CDR2 YNNKEL (reference sequence). Trimming removed 1 base from V and 2 bases from J, with 10 bases in between. The CDR3 length is 15 residues. CDR3 DNA: TGTGCCAGCAGCCAAGGGGCAGGGGCCACAGATACGCAGTATTTT. Protein product: CASSQGAGATDTQYF.

The chain uses TRBV19 and TRBJ2-7, with D possibly TRBD1 on 6 matching bases. Per germline, CDR1 LNHDA and CDR2 SQIVND (reference sequence). The V end was cut by 5 bases, the J end by 6 bases, with 17 bases between. CDR3 length equals 14 residues. Here the CDR3 DNA reads TGTGCCAGTAGTCCCTGGGGTGGGACATCCGAGCAGTACTTC. Translation: CASSPWGGTSEQYF.

This clone was recorded once. The chain combines TRBV18 with TRBJ1-6; 9 positions agree with TRBD1. J was trimmed by 8 bases and V by 5 bases; bases with no gene match: 7. Germline V lookup: CDR1 KGHSH, CDR2 LQKENI. This CDR3 region has 15 residues. The CDR3 nucleotides are TGTGCCAGCTCAAGGAACCGACAGGGGGATTCACCCCTCCACTTT. Translating gives CASSRNRQGDSPLHF.

CDR3 nucleotides: TGTGCCAGTAGAGGGGGAGCCGGGGAGCTGTTTTTT. Its protein product is CASRGGAGELFF. The chain is built from TRBV19 and TRBJ2-2, with D maybe TRBD1 (6 bases). From germline, CDR1 is LNHDA and CDR2 SQIVND (reference sequence). The CDR3 loop spans 12 amino acids. Between the trimmed V and J ends, which lost 6 bases and 6 bases, there was a span of 8 bases.

In its sample, this clone was seen a few times. The chain couples TRBV2 to TRBJ1-2; 8 bases fit TRBD1. V was pared by 0 bases and J by 6 bases, with 9 bases of the junction left unmatched. The CDR3 sequence is 16 residues long. The germline gives CDR1 SNHLY, CDR2 FYNNEI. The CDR3 DNA reads TGTGCCAGCAGTGAAGCGCAGGCGAACAGGGGGGATGGCTACACCTTC. This translates into CASSEAQANRGDGYTF.

This sequence joins TRBV6-2 or TRBV6-3 and TRBJ2-7, with 13 bases matching TRBD2. This CDR3 has 14 amino acids. The ends lost 4 bases at V and 4 bases at J; junction bases unmatched: 1. Germline CDR1 and CDR2: MNHEY and SVGEGT. The CDR3 bases are TGTGCCAGCAGTTGGACTAGCGGGAGTTACGAGCAGTACTTC. It codes for CASSWTSGSYEQYF.

J is TRBJ1-1 and V is TRBV2; no reliable D call. The CDR3 totals 13 residues. CDR1 and CDR2 from the germline V gene are SNHLY and FYNNEI. V was cut by 7 bases and J by 1 base, with 10 bases left in between. The CDR3 region has the DNA TGTGCCAGCACGGCCGAGGGGAACACTGAAGCTTTCTTT. It yields the protein CASTAEGNTEAFF.

This chain uses TRBV29-1 with TRBJ1-5; D uncertain. CDR1 SQVTM and CDR2 ANQGSEA come from the germline V gene. The ends were cut back, 7 bases at V and 0 bases at J, with 7 bases in the middle. This CDR3 has 12 residues. CDR3 region: CSAQYSNQPQHF. DNA for the CDR3: TGCAGCGCTCAGTATAGCAATCAGCCCCAGCATTTT. Supplemented by reference TRBV29-1 and TRBJ1-5, the full variable domain reads SAVISQKPSRDICQRGTSLTIQCQVDSQVTMMFWYRQQPGQSLTLIATANQGSEATYESGFVIDKFPISRPNLTFSTLTVSNMSPEDSSIYLCSAQYSNQPQHFGDGTRLSIL.

The genes are TRBV29-1 and TRBJ1-2; a possible D gene is TRBD1 (6 bases). Germline lookup yields CDR1 SQVTM and CDR2 ANQGSEA. The CDR3 has 13 residues. V was pared by 8 bases and J by 5 bases, with 18 bases between. CDR3 protein: CSFLGGAAYGYTF. In DNA, the CDR3 is TGCAGCTTCCTGGGGGGGGCTGCGTATGGCTACACCTTC.

The J gene is TRBJ2-7, the V gene TRBV4-2; D remains unclear. CDR1 is LGHNA, CDR2 YNFKEQ, per germline. This CDR3 has 14 amino acids. Trimming shortened V by 0 bases and J by 3 bases, and 9 bases separated the two germline ends. The CDR3 protein is CASSQDWSDYEQYF. The CDR3 nucleotides read TGTGCCAGCAGCCAAGATTGGTCAGACTACGAGCAGTACTTC.

The chain employs TRBV28 and TRBJ2-4; 9 bases align to TRBD1. The germline CDR1 and CDR2 sequences are MDHEN and SYDVKM. The J segment lost 0 bases and the V segment lost 4 bases, leaving 28 bases of the junction unmatched. CDR3 length: 24 amino acids. As DNA, the CDR3 is TGTGCCAGCAGTTCGGTAACGAACTTCCCCACAGGGGGCGCACAACCTCTAGCCAAAAACATTCAGTACTTC. Translation gives CASSSVTNFPTGGAQPLAKNIQYF.

This clone was picked up a small number of times. The chain is built from TRBV19 and TRBJ1-1; D might be TRBD1 (6 bases). The CDR3 length is 13 residues. Trimming removed 5 bases from V and 6 bases from J, with 13 bases in between. CDR1 is LNHDA, CDR2 SQIVND, per germline (reference sequence). The CDR3 sequence is CASSYRGGPEAFF. As DNA, the CDR3 is TGTGCCAGTAGTTACAGAGGGGGACCTGAAGCTTTCTTT.

This sequence joins TRBV29-1 and TRBJ2-5, with D possibly TRBD1 on 5 matching bases. The CDR3 spans 14 residues. V lost 2 bases to trimming and J lost 5 bases, with 15 bases between them. In germline, CDR1 is SQVTM, CDR2 ANQGSEA. CDR3: CSVERGRAGETQYF. For the CDR3, the DNA is TGCAGCGTTGAAAGGGGCAGGGCTGGGGAGACCCAGTACTTC.

This chain connects TRBV7-2 to TRBJ2-1; 8 positions match TRBD2. Germline loops: CDR1 SGHTA, CDR2 FQGNSA. The junction had 8 bases not matched to a gene; V was cut back by 1 base and J by 0 bases. The CDR3 length is 18 residues. CDR3 coding DNA: TGTGCCAGCAGCTTAGAGACGGGAGGGCCTCCCTCCTACAATGAGCAGTTCTTC. This sequence encodes CASSLETGGPPSYNEQFF. The whole variable domain, remainder taken from reference TRBV7-2 and TRBJ2-1, is GAGVSQSPSNKVTEKGKDVELRCDPISGHTALYWYRQSLGQGLEFLIYFQGNSAPDKSGLPSDRFSAERTGGSVSTLTIQRTQQEDSAVYLCASSLETGGPPSYNEQFFGPGTRLTVL.

The CDR3: CASSPPGTIAGYTF. The DNA of the CDR3 is TGTGCCAGCTCACCGCCCGGGACAATTGCTGGCTACACCTTC. The chain has TRBV18 and TRBJ1-2, with D possibly TRBD1 on 6 matching bases. The CDR3 has 14 residues. Trimming pared 3 bases from V and 7 bases from J, leaving 15 bases between. Per the germline V gene, CDR1 is KGHSH and CDR2 is LQKENI.

V gene TRBV2 combines with J gene TRBJ2-2; the D gene is possibly TRBD2 (5 bases). The V gene's germline CDR1 is SNHLY and CDR2 FYNNEI. This CDR3 contains 14 residues. The germline V and J ends were trimmed by 8 bases and 6 bases, with 16 bases remaining between them. The CDR3 here is CASGGRIGPGELFF. The CDR3 bases are TGTGCCAGCGGAGGACGAATAGGCCCCGGGGAGCTGTTTTTT.

A single count supports this clone. Other nucleotide sequences from this sample produce the same CDR3. V gene TRBV19 combines with J gene TRBJ2-7; D is unresolved. Germline CDR1 reads LNHDA; CDR2 reads SQIVND (reference sequence). This CDR3 contains 14 residues. Trimming stripped 3 bases from V and 1 base from J, with 10 bases between. The CDR3 protein is CASSISAGSYEQYF. In DNA form, the CDR3 reads TGTGCCAGTAGTATTTCGGCAGGTTCCTACGAGCAGTACTTC.